These 21 T cell receptor beta chains share one sample of origin, sequenced in a study of spatial heterogeneity in lung cancer (dated by TCRdb to about 2019). General study outcomes and caveats: The number of expanded intratumoral alpha and beta TCRs correlated with the tumor nonsynonymous mutation count.

Taken with the paper, the label for time point translates to: sample taken at primary tumor resection. The antigens for these receptors are not known. Libraries were made using 5' RACE. The sample was run on a NextSeq 500. The public reads were quality trimmed at Q25 with fastp and then assembled into clones with MiXCR by TCRdb, keeping productive beta chains. Each entry merges the rows of one CDR3 protein and shows their most common DNA and genes. The sample includes some 15,000 distinct CDR3 sequences, with 4.7% observed a single time. Clones ranked in the top ten supply approximately 20% of the sample. The sample was lung tumor tissue, taken at surgery. The receptors were gathered from a female donor with early-stage non-small cell lung cancer.

This clonotype occurred many times. The chain uses TRBV6-5 and TRBJ2-7; 8 bases line up with TRBD1. Germline lookup yields CDR1 MNHEY and CDR2 SVGAGI. V gave up 2 bases and J gave up 1 base; unmatched junction bases: 7. The CDR3 runs to 16 residues. The CDR3 loop is CASSYGQGAGSYEQYF. CDR3 sequence (DNA): TGTGCCAGCAGTTACGGGCAGGGGGCAGGGTCCTACGAGCAGTACTTC.

The sample holds a few counts of this clonotype. The rearrangement links TRBV5-1 to TRBJ2-2, with a tentative D call TRBD1 (5 bases). There are 15 residues in the CDR3. Per germline, CDR1 SGHRS and CDR2 YFSETQ. V was pared by 0 bases and J by 1 base, with 7 bases between. Here the CDR3 DNA reads TGCGCCAGCAGCTTGGACAGGAAGAACACCGGGGAGCTGTTTTTT. Its protein product is CASSLDRKNTGELFF. The variable domain in full, completed from reference TRBV5-1 and TRBJ2-2, reads KAGVTQTPRYLIKTRGQQVTLSCSPISGHRSVSWYQQTPGQGLQFLFEYFSETQRNKGNFPGRFSGRQFSNSRSEMNVSTLELGDSALYLCASSLDRKNTGELFFGEGSRLTVL.

This clonotype was found many times. The V call is TRBV13, the J call TRBJ2-5; 10 nucleotides match TRBD2. V shed 1 base, J shed 1 base, and the junction held 3 bases outside the gene matches. Germline V gene data show CDR1 as PRHDT and CDR2 as FYEKMQ (reference sequence). The CDR3 runs to 16 residues. Here the CDR3 reads CASSLALAGAQETQYF. Written as DNA, the CDR3 is TGTGCCAGCAGCTTAGCGCTAGCGGGGGCCCAAGAGACCCAGTACTTC.

This chain uses TRBV5-1 with TRBJ1-3, with D unresolved. V shed 4 bases and J shed 3 bases, with 11 bases lying between them. The germline CDR1 and CDR2 sequences are SGHRS and YFSETQ. The CDR3 consists of 14 residues. The CDR3 here is CASSPRSGGNTIYF. DNA for the CDR3: TGCGCCAGCAGCCCCCGCAGTGGTGGAAACACCATATATTTT.

This clonotype was seen many times. The chain couples TRBV19 to TRBJ2-3, with D perhaps assigned TRBD1 or TRBD2 (6 bases each). V lost 7 bases and J 0 bases, leaving 14 bases between the germline ends. The CDR3 is made up of 15 amino acids. CDR1 LNHDA and CDR2 SQIVND come from the germline V gene (reference sequence). This chain's CDR3 is CASTQGRGSTDTQYF. The CDR3 coding sequence is TGTGCCAGTACCCAGGGGCGGGGAAGCACAGATACGCAGTATTTT.

This clonotype was detected many times. The J gene is TRBJ2-7, the V gene TRBV20-1; 8 nucleotides agree with TRBD1. Losses at the gene ends were 4 bases for V and 3 bases for J; bases not matched to a gene: 11. Germline V gives CDR1 DFQATT, CDR2 SNEGSKA (reference sequence). This CDR3 comprises 15 residues. The CDR3 loop is CSATETGTGRYEQYF. The DNA of the CDR3 is TGCAGTGCTACGGAAACCGGGACAGGCCGCTACGAGCAGTACTTC.

This clonotype showed up many times. The rearrangement links TRBV20-1 to TRBJ2-1, with TRBD2 as a possible D gene (6 bases). CDR1 is DFQATT, CDR2 SNEGSKA, per germline (reference sequence). This CDR3 has 14 amino acids. V was shortened by 6 bases and J by 0 bases, with 12 bases between the two germline ends. The chain's CDR3 is CSASGGYSYNEQFF. The CDR3 DNA reads as TGCAGTGCCAGTGGGGGGTACTCCTACAATGAGCAGTTCTTC.

This clonotype was observed at least ten times. V and J are TRBV18 and TRBJ1-2; 9 bases agree with TRBD1. V was pared by 6 bases and J by 2 bases, with 4 bases of the junction left unmatched. The V gene's germline CDR1 is KGHSH and CDR2 LQKENI. The CDR3 is 14 residues long. This CDR3 is CASSAGTGNYGYTF. CDR3 sequence (DNA): TGTGCCAGCTCGGCCGGGACAGGGAACTATGGCTACACCTTC.

The chain couples TRBV12-3 or TRBV12-4 to TRBJ1-2; TRBD1 matches at 9 bases. Trimming took 6 bases from V and 10 from J; bases not matched to a gene: 9. The CDR3 sequence is 13 residues long. CDR3 bases: TGTGCCAGCAGGAATCGGGACAGGGCCCCCTACACCTTC. Translation: CASRNRDRAPYTF.

This clonotype was counted between two and nine times. The rearrangement links TRBV29-1 to TRBJ1-2; TRBD1 matches at 10 bases. J was trimmed by 4 bases and V by 7 bases; bases with no gene match: 3. This CDR3 comprises 12 residues. Germline CDR1 reads SQVTM; CDR2 reads ANQGSEA. CDR3 region: CSARTGGYGYTF. The CDR3 coding sequence is TGCAGCGCCCGGACAGGGGGCTATGGCTACACCTTC.

This clonotype was counted at least ten times. The rearrangement links TRBV7-2 to TRBJ2-7, with a possible D match to TRBD1 (6 bases). From germline, CDR1 is SGHTA and CDR2 FQGNSA. V was pared by 5 bases and J by 0 bases, with 14 bases between. The CDR3 consists of 15 residues. This chain's CDR3 is CASSQPGQSSYEQYF. The DNA of the CDR3 is TGTGCCAGCAGCCAACCCGGACAGAGCTCCTACGAGCAGTACTTC.

This rearrangement joins TRBV20-1 to TRBJ2-5, with 10 bases identical to TRBD2. Germline-derived CDR1 and CDR2 are DFQATT and SNEGSKA (reference sequence). This CDR3 has 15 residues. Germline trimming cut 1 base from V and 4 bases from J; bases unmatched to any gene: 6. CDR3: CSARGSSGGRETQYF. CDR3 DNA sequence: TGCAGTGCTAGAGGTTCTAGCGGGGGAAGAGAGACCCAGTACTTC.

This clonotype was observed many times. The chain recombines TRBV7-2 with TRBJ2-4; 10 nucleotides match TRBD2. The J segment lost 0 bases and the V segment lost 0 bases, leaving 5 bases of the junction unmatched. This CDR3 region has 18 residues. CDR1 is SGHTA, CDR2 FQGNSA, per germline. This CDR3 is CASSLATLAGSAKNIQYF. Written as DNA, the CDR3 is TGTGCCAGCAGCTTAGCGACACTAGCGGGGTCAGCCAAAAACATTCAGTACTTC.

V gene TRBV7-9 combines with J gene TRBJ1-6; D gene uncertain. This CDR3 has 16 residues. V lost 1 base and J 4 bases, leaving 11 bases between the germline ends. Germline V gene sequence: CDR1 SEHNR, CDR2 FQNEAQ (reference sequence). The CDR3 region has the DNA TGTGCCAGCAGCTTAGGTGCCGGGTTTTATAATTCACCCCTCCACTTT. Amino acids: CASSLGAGFYNSPLHF.

This chain joins TRBV27 and TRBJ2-7; D might be TRBD1 (6 bases). Germline assignment: CDR1 MNHEY and CDR2 SMNVEV (reference sequence). The CDR3 is 13 amino acids. Trimming pared 8 bases from V and 2 bases from J, leaving 13 bases between. The CDR3 sequence is CASRRDTAYEQYF. In nucleotides, the CDR3 is TGTGCCAGCCGCCGGGACACAGCCTACGAGCAGTACTTC.

This clonotype showed up many times. The chain couples TRBV12-3 or TRBV12-4 to TRBJ1-1, with TRBD1 matching over 7 bases. Trimming took 6 bases from V and 4 from J; bases not matched to a gene: 5. The CDR3 contains 13 residues. CDR3 nucleotide sequence: TGTGCCAGCAGCGACAGGGAGGGCACTGAAGCTTTCTTT. It is translated as CASSDREGTEAFF.

This clonotype was seen at least ten times. The rearrangement links TRBV9 to TRBJ2-5; maybe TRBD2 (7 bases). This CDR3 contains 15 residues. With 0 bases removed from V and 3 bases from J, the gap between germline ends came to 12 bases. Germline-derived CDR1 and CDR2 are SGDLS and YYNGEE. The DNA of the CDR3 is TGTGCCAGCAGCGTAGCGGGGGGCCTCGAAGAGACCCAGTACTTC. This gives the protein CASSVAGGLEETQYF.

This clonotype appeared many times. The genes are TRBV5-6 and TRBJ2-5; no firm D call. The ends were cut back, 4 bases at V and 5 bases at J, with 15 bases in the middle. Germline V gene data show CDR1 as SGHDT and CDR2 as YYEEEE. The CDR3 runs to 14 residues. CDR3 protein: CASSRLGVGETQYF. For the CDR3, the DNA is TGTGCCAGCAGCCGCCTGGGCGTGGGGGAGACCCAGTACTTC. Complete variable domain (other parts from reference TRBV5-6 and TRBJ2-5): DAGVTQSPTHLIKTRGQQVTLRCSPKSGHDTVSWYQQALGQGPQFIFQYYEEEERQRGNFPDRFSGHQFPNYSSELNVNALLLGDSALYLCASSRLGVGETQYFGPGTRLLVL.

In its sample, this clonotype ranks as medium-sized. This chain connects TRBV29-1 to TRBJ2-2; D not resolved. Trimming cost V 5 bases and J 3 bases, with 10 bases left between them. Germline CDR1 and CDR2: SQVTM and ANQGSEA. The CDR3 is made up of 13 amino acids. CDR3 DNA: TGCAGCGTTTTGTCAGGCTACACCGGGGAGCTGTTTTTT. Translation gives CSVLSGYTGELFF.

This sequence joins TRBV6-1 and TRBJ2-7; the D is unclear. This CDR3 region has 12 residues. The germline CDR1 and CDR2 sequences are MNHNS and SASEGT. Deletions cut 7 bases from V and 4 bases from J, with 11 bases between. The CDR3 coding sequence is TGTGCCAGCACCCTTGTGGATTACGAGCAGTACTTC. This encodes CASTLVDYEQYF.

This clonotype was seen a handful of times. This chain connects TRBV11-2 to TRBJ1-1, with 8 bases identical to TRBD1. The CDR3 is 15 residues long. CDR1 SGHAT and CDR2 FQNNGV come from the germline V gene. Trimming cost V 1 base and J 4 bases; bases outside gene matches: 5. The CDR3 reads CASSLARTGGTEAFF. The CDR3 bases are TGTGCCAGCAGCTTAGCCAGAACAGGGGGCACTGAAGCTTTCTTT.